A selection of T cell receptor beta chains follows, all from one sample in a study of control samples from healthy donors and cancer patients. This table comes from immunoSEQ multiplex PCR, and its TCRdb copy is limited to in-frame clones, with some not included. The sample has 390,000 or so clones; around nine tenths are singletons. The sequencing sample was made of PBMCs. These receptors all come from a man between 40 and 49 years old with head and neck cancer. CDR3s include the opening cysteine and the closing phenylalanine or tryptophan. Fields, in order: D gene, clone size, V gene, J gene, CDR3 protein, CDR3 DNA. The D gene is left open where the match is weak. Clone size is stated in some rows and not others, as once, few, many or a class when expanded.

-	-	TRBV27	TRBJ2-5	CASSLWASSQETQYF	TGTGCCAGCAGTTTATGGGCGTCTAGTCAAGAGACCCAGTACTTC
-	few	TRBV4-1	TRBJ2-2	CASSLLYGPVGTGELFF	TGCGCCAGCAGCCTTCTCTATGGACCGGTAGGGACCGGGGAGCTGTTTTTT
-	-	TRBV4-3	TRBJ1-6	CASSHEGVGSWALHF	TGCGCCAGCAGCCATGAGGGCGTGGGGTCATGGGCCCTCCACTTT
TRBD1	-	TRBV6-5	TRBJ1-1	CASKRQGPNTEAFF	TGTGCCAGCAAAAGACAGGGACCGAACACTGAAGCTTTCTTT
-	-	TRBV9	TRBJ1-3	CASSVAGLQGNTIYF	TGTGCCAGCAGCGTAGCCGGGCTTCAGGGGAACACCATATATTTT
TRBD1	-	TRBV5-1	TRBJ2-3	CASSWTGSTDTQYF	TGCGCCAGCAGCTGGACAGGAAGCACAGATACGCAGTATTTT
TRBD2	-	TRBV9	TRBJ2-2	CASSVVAGVMGTGELFF	TGTGCCAGCAGCGTAGTGGCGGGGGTAATGGGGACCGGGGAGCTGTTTTTT
-	-	TRBV27	TRBJ1-1	CASSLDWTAGYTEAFF	TGTGCCAGCAGTTTAGATTGGACAGCAGGATACACTGAAGCTTTCTTT
-	-	TRBV9	TRBJ1-2	CASSVSDHPNYGYTF	TGTGCCAGCAGCGTGAGCGACCACCCCAACTATGGCTACACCTTC
-	-	TRBV18	TRBJ2-1	CASSPIDGNEQFF	TGTGCCAGCTCACCGATAGATGGAAATGAGCAGTTCTTC
-	-	TRBV18	TRBJ2-5	CASSLTTGNQETQYF	TGTGCCAGCTCACTGACAACAGGGAATCAAGAGACCCAGTACTTC
-	few	TRBV19	TRBJ2-7	CASSIQGDHEQYF	TGTGCCAGTAGTATACAGGGAGACCACGAGCAGTACTTC
-	few	TRBV5-4	TRBJ1-3	CASSAGQYSGNTIYF	TGTGCCAGCAGCGCCGGACAGTACTCTGGAAACACCATATATTTT
-	-	TRBV28	TRBJ1-5	CASSLIGEDQPQHF	TGTGCCAGCAGTCTGATAGGAGAGGATCAGCCCCAGCATTTT
-	-	TRBV28	TRBJ2-1	CASSASWDSYNEQFF	TGTGCCAGCAGTGCTAGCTGGGATTCCTACAATGAGCAGTTCTTC
TRBD2	-	TRBV28	TRBJ2-3	CASSFVAGEADTQYF	TGTGCCAGCAGTTTCGTAGCGGGGGAGGCAGATACGCAGTATTTT
-	-	TRBV18	TRBJ1-2	CASSPGQAAGYTF	TGTGCCAGCTCACCCGGGCAGGCCGCTGGCTACACCTTC
-	-	TRBV5-1	TRBJ2-3	CASIGGATQYF	TGCGCCAGCATTGGGGGAGCTACGCAGTATTTT
-	-	TRBV19	TRBJ2-7	CASSIGPNFPYEQYF	TGTGCCAGTAGTATCGGTCCGAACTTCCCCTACGAGCAGTACTTC
TRBD2	-	TRBV4-1	TRBJ2-7	CASSQDRGEGLEQYF	TGCGCCAGCAGCCAAGATCGGGGGGAGGGCCTCGAGCAGTACTTC
-	-	TRBV2	TRBJ1-2	CASSEWGANYGYTF	TGTGCCAGCAGTGAATGGGGGGCTAACTATGGCTACACCTTC
TRBD2	-	TRBV6-6	TRBJ2-5	CASSYGGGASKTQYF	TGTGCCAGCAGTTACGGCGGGGGGGCCTCTAAGACCCAGTACTTC